These 12 T cell receptor beta chains were all obtained from the same sample, sequenced in a study of Ad26.COV2.S vaccination and SARS-CoV-2 variants (dated by TCRdb to the early 2020s). The library was produced with the immunoSEQ multiplex PCR assay. Held by TCRdb, this immuneACCESS table contains in-frame sequences only and omits some clones. Under half of the omission traces to an unresolved V gene where checked; the cause of the rest is unknown. In this sample the table shows approximately 450,000 clones, around nine tenths of which occur a single time. In total, the top ten clones hold 9.5% to 15% of the sample. This sample's treatment or condition label indicates: 15 to 20 received Ad26.COV2.S at low or high dose, single or two shots; roughly five received placebo; per-sample allocation not given. Repertoires of vaccine and placebo recipients were sequenced from samples collected on day 63 after the first injection.

This specimen was peripheral blood, taken in a trial of Ad26.COV2.S vaccine versus placebo. These receptors were collected from a person between 18 and 59 years old who received the Ad26.COV2.S COVID-19 vaccine or a placebo.

V is TRBV28 and J is TRBJ2-7; 11 nucleotides line up with TRBD2. This CDR3 contains 16 residues. V lost 4 bases, J lost 2 bases, and 7 bases stayed unmatched. Germline V gene sequence: CDR1 MDHEN, CDR2 SYDVKM. CDR3 sequence reads: CASSSPTSGKTYEQYF. As DNA, the CDR3 is TGTGCCAGCAGTTCCCCGACTAGCGGGAAGACCTACGAGCAGTACTTC.

The chain uses TRBV6-6 and TRBJ2-7; D call uncertain. Trimming cost V 6 bases and J 2 bases, with 23 bases left between them. This CDR3 is 17 amino acids long. Germline V gene sequence: CDR1 MNHNY, CDR2 SVGAGI (reference sequence). The DNA of the CDR3 is TGTGCCAGCAGCCGAACCCTATCCAAGACGCAAGCCTACGAGCAGTACTTC. It encodes CASSRTLSKTQAYEQYF.

This clone was counted only a few times. This rearrangement joins TRBV10-3 to TRBJ1-5; tentative D call: TRBD1 (5 bases). CDR1 and CDR2 from the germline V gene are ENHRY and SYGVKD. The V end was cut by 6 bases, the J end by 1 base, with 13 bases between. The CDR3 runs to 15 residues. CDR3 protein: CAIRDTQGSNQPQHF. Here the CDR3 DNA reads TGTGCCATCAGGGACACCCAGGGAAGCAATCAGCCCCAGCATTTT.

The chain employs TRBV5-8 and TRBJ1-6; maybe TRBD1 (5 bases). V was trimmed by 4 bases and J by 3 bases, leaving 14 bases between them. Germline CDR1 SGHTS, CDR2 YDEGEE. CDR3 size: 16 residues. The CDR3 is CASSPSGRVYNSPLHF. CDR3 nucleotide sequence: TGTGCCAGCAGCCCCTCAGGGAGGGTCTATAATTCACCCCTCCACTTT.

J is TRBJ2-7 and V is TRBV30; 7 positions agree with TRBD1. The J segment lost 6 bases and the V segment lost 3 bases, leaving 8 bases of the junction unmatched. CDR3 size: 13 residues. Germline V gene data show CDR1 as GTSNPN and CDR2 as SVGIG (reference sequence). CDR3 loop: CAWSERQGREQYF. The CDR3 DNA is TGTGCCTGGAGCGAGAGACAGGGTCGCGAGCAGTACTTC.

V usage is TRBV5-1 and J usage is TRBJ2-1; TRBD2 matches 9 bases. The CDR3 length is 14 residues. V shed 5 bases and J 3 bases; nucleotides not matched to a gene: 3. CDR1 and CDR2 (germline): SGHRS, YFSETQ. CDR3 residues: CASRLAGDYNEQFF. CDR3 DNA sequence: TGCGCCAGCAGATTAGCGGGAGACTACAATGAGCAGTTCTTC. Supplemented by reference TRBV5-1 and TRBJ2-1, the full variable domain reads KAGVTQTPRYLIKTRGQQVTLSCSPISGHRSVSWYQQTPGQGLQFLFEYFSETQRNKGNFPGRFSGRQFSNSRSEMNVSTLELGDSALYLCASRLAGDYNEQFFGPGTRLTVL.

V and J are TRBV13 and TRBJ1-2; TRBD1 agrees at 8 bases. This CDR3 spans 17 amino acids. Germline trimming cut 3 bases from V and 4 bases from J; bases unmatched to any gene: 13. The germline CDR1 and CDR2 sequences are PRHDT and FYEKMQ (reference sequence). The CDR3 loop is CASSLGRGLGKGYGYTF. CDR3 DNA: TGTGCCAGCAGCTTGGGCAGGGGGCTCGGGAAAGGCTATGGCTACACCTTC.

V usage is TRBV30 and J usage is TRBJ1-4; no reliable D call. CDR1 GTSNPN and CDR2 SVGIG come from the germline V gene (reference sequence). There are 15 residues in the CDR3. Trimming removed 0 bases from V and 6 bases from J, with 14 bases in between. The CDR3 region has the DNA TGTGCCTGGAGTGTAAGAGGGCGGGGAGATGAAAAACTGTTTTTT. Translating it yields CAWSVRGRGDEKLFF.

The rearrangement links TRBV19 to TRBJ1-5, with D possibly being TRBD1 (6 bases). Germline CDR1 LNHDA, CDR2 SQIVND (reference sequence). V was pared by 7 bases and J by 1 base, with 11 bases between. The CDR3 contains 14 residues. The CDR3 reads CASTAGTSNQPQHF. CDR3 nucleotides: TGTGCCAGTACCGCGGGGACAAGCAATCAGCCCCAGCATTTT.

This clone showed up just once. The chain couples TRBV6-6 to TRBJ2-7; D may be TRBD1 (6 bases). Trimming cost V 6 bases and J 2 bases, with 11 bases left between them. Germline CDR1 is MNHNY and CDR2 is SVGAGI (reference sequence). This CDR3 has 13 amino acids. CDR3 DNA sequence: TGTGCCAGCAGAGACAGGATTACCTACGAGCAGTACTTC. Protein: CASRDRITYEQYF.

The gene calls are TRBV19 and TRBJ2-5; 8 nucleotides line up with TRBD2. This CDR3 spans 14 amino acids. CDR1 and CDR2 from the germline V gene are LNHDA and SQIVND (reference sequence). Trimming took 5 bases from V and 5 from J; bases not matched to a gene: 7. CDR3 sequence reads: CASSETGGLETQYF. CDR3 coding DNA: TGTGCCAGTAGTGAGACGGGAGGGTTGGAGACCCAGTACTTC.

V gene TRBV6-4 combines with J gene TRBJ2-1; D possibly corresponds to TRBD2 (6 bases). This CDR3 spans 15 amino acids. Trimming stripped 4 bases from V and 8 bases from J, with 18 bases between. The germline gives CDR1 MRHNA, CDR2 SNTAGT. The CDR3 protein is CASSVQDSGEDEQFF. The DNA for the CDR3 is TGTGCCAGCAGTGTACAGGATTCGGGGGAGGATGAGCAGTTCTTC.